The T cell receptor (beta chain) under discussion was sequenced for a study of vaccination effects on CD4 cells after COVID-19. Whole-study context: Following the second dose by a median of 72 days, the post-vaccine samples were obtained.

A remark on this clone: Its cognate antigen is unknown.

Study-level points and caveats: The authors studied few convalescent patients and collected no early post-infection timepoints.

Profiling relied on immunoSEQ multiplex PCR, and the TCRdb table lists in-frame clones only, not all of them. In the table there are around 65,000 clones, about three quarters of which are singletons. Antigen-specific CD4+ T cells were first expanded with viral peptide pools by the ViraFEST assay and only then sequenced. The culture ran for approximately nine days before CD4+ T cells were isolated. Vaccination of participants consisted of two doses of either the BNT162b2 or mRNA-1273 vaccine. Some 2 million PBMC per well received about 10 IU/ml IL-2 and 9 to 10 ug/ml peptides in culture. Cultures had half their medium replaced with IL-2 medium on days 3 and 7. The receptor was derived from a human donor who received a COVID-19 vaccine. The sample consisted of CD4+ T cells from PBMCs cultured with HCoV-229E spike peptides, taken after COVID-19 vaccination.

CDR3 residues: CASSQDAGWGTEAFF. The CDR3 region has the DNA TGTGCCAGCAGCCAAGATGCGGGGTGGGGCACTGAAGCTTTCTTT. The chain joins TRBV3-1 (or the pseudogene TRBV3-2) to TRBJ1-1, with unresolved D. V shed 0 bases and J shed 4 bases, with 12 bases lying between them. This CDR3 contains 15 residues. CDR1 is LGHDT and CDR2 is YNNKEL in the germline V gene (reference sequence).